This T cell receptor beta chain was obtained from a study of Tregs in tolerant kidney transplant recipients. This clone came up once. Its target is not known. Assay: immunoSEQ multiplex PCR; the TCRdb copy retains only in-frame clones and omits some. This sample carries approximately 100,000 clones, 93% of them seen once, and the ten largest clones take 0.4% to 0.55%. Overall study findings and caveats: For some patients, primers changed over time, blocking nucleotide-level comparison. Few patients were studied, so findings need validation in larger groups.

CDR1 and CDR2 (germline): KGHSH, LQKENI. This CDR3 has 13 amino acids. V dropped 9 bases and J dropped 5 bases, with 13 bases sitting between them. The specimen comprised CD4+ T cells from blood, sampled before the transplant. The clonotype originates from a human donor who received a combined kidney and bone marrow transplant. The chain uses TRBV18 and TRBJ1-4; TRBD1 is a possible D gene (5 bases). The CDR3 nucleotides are TGTGCCAGTGCCGGACACTGGAATGAAAAACTGTTTTTT. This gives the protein CASAGHWNEKLFF.